This passage covers 22 T cell receptor beta chains from one sample sequenced in a study of blood T cells in healthy people across ages. Primed by a sample-barcoded 5' primer and a J-beta primer mix, a second PCR proceeded for about 6 to 12 cycles. MiXCR was run by TCRdb on the 5' RACE reads, yielding one entry per CDR3 protein. Of fewer than 2 million distinct CDR3 sequences in the sample, 39% were seen once. Input material: blood. The receptors here all came from a human donor in good health.

This clonotype was seen only once. This chain links TRBV5-1 with TRBJ2-7, with D tentatively TRBD1 (5 bases). The CDR3 sequence is 15 residues long. Germline CDR1 SGHRS, CDR2 YFSETQ. Trimming took 1 base from V and 0 from J, leaving 11 bases between them. CDR3 coding DNA: TGCGCCAGCAGCTTGTGGACATCCCACTCCTACGAGCAGTACTTC. It codes for CASSLWTSHSYEQYF. Looking up the rest from reference TRBV5-1 and TRBJ2-7 gives the full variable domain: KAGVTQTPRYLIKTRGQQVTLSCSPISGHRSVSWYQQTPGQGLQFLFEYFSETQRNKGNFPGRFSGRQFSNSRSEMNVSTLELGDSALYLCASSLWTSHSYEQYFGPGTRLTVT.

This sequence joins TRBV2 and TRBJ1-5, with 10 bases lining up with TRBD1. With 6 bases clipped from V and 2 bases from J, the junction kept 4 bases outside the gene matches. The CDR3 extends over 15 amino acids. The germline gives CDR1 SNHLY, CDR2 FYNNEI. CDR3 in DNA: TGTGCCAGCAGGGGGGGGACAGGGGGCAATCAGCCCCAGCATTTT. Translation gives CASRGGTGGNQPQHF. The whole variable domain, remainder taken from reference TRBV2 and TRBJ1-5, is EPEVTQTPSHQVTQMGQEVILRCVPISNHLYFYWYRQILGQKVEFLVSFYNNEISEKSEIFDDQFSVERPDGSNFTLKIRSTKLEDSAMYFCASRGGTGGNQPQHFGDGTRLSIL.

As concerns this clonotype: The junction departs from germline at one end; a sequencing error may be responsible. V and J are TRBV5-1 and TRBJ2-4; the match to TRBD2 covers 11 bases. The J call may be incorrect, as the DNA end agrees better with TRBJ2-7. The CDR3 covers 15 residues. Looked up from germline, CDR1 is SGHRS and CDR2 is YFSETQ. The CDR3 DNA reads TGCGCCAACAGCGTTAGCGGGGGGGAGTACTACGAGCAGTACTTC. Protein: CANSVSGGEYYEQYF.

V and J are TRBV24-1 and TRBJ2-1; 13 nucleotides agree with TRBD2. V shed 0 bases and J 9 bases; nucleotides not matched to a gene: 10. This CDR3 has 18 amino acids. The germline CDR1 and CDR2 sequences are KGHDR and SFDVKD. The CDR3 loop is CATSDLSQTSGGWGEQFF. The CDR3 coding sequence is TGTGCCACCAGTGATTTGTCCCAGACTAGCGGGGGGTGGGGTGAGCAGTTCTTC.

This clonotype appeared a few times. The chain carries TRBV20-1 and TRBJ1-1, with 9 bases aligning to TRBD1. The V segment lost 3 bases and the J segment 7 bases; nucleotides outside the gene matches: 6. The V gene's germline CDR1 is DFQATT and CDR2 SNEGSKA (reference sequence). CDR3 size: 13 residues. In DNA, the CDR3 is TGCAGTGCTAGTAGGGGACAGGGCTTTGAAGCTTTCTTT. Translation gives CSASRGQGFEAFF.

This clonotype was observed a handful of times. The V gene is TRBV7-2, the J gene TRBJ2-4; D might be TRBD1 (6 bases). The J call may be mistaken, given a closer DNA end match to TRBJ2-7. The CDR3 sequence is 15 residues long. The V gene's germline CDR1 is SGHTA and CDR2 FQGNSA. The CDR3 region has the DNA TGTGCCAGCAGCTTTACCGTGGGGGCAGGATTCGAGCAGTACTTC. Translating it yields CASSFTVGAGFEQYF.

V gene TRBV5-6 combines with J gene TRBJ2-5; 9 bases map to TRBD1. After removal of 3 bases from V and 4 bases from J, the junction contained 7 bases not matched to a gene. This CDR3 is 15 amino acids long. Germline CDR1 SGHDT, CDR2 YYEEEE. The CDR3 DNA reads as TGTGCCAGCAGCTCGGTGGGACAGGGAACAGAGACCCAGTACTTC. Its translation is CASSSVGQGTETQYF.

The CDR3 coding sequence is TGCAGTGCTTGGGACAGGGGACAGACCCAGTACTTC. As protein: CSAWDRGQTQYF. This rearrangement joins TRBV20-1 to TRBJ2-5; TRBD1 matches at 10 bases. The CDR3 is 12 residues long. V gave up 5 bases and J gave up 6 bases; unmatched junction bases: 3. Germline loops: CDR1 DFQATT, CDR2 SNEGSKA (reference sequence).

Concerning this clonotype itself: The junction departs from the called germline gene at one end, perhaps through a read error. The rearrangement uses TRBV7-2 and TRBJ2-5; 7 nucleotides agree with TRBD2. Germline loops: CDR1 SGHTA, CDR2 FQGNSA. The length of the CDR3 is 16 residues. The CDR3 nucleotides are TGTGCCGGCAGAGTTTCCGCGGGGGAACTCCAAGAGACCCAGTACTTC. Protein sequence: CAGRVSAGELQETQYF.

Ten or more counts support this clonotype. The chain employs TRBV24-1 and TRBJ2-5; perhaps TRBD2 as D (6 bases). Trimming took 3 bases from V and 3 from J, leaving 10 bases between them. Germline V gene lookup returns CDR1 KGHDR and CDR2 SFDVKD. The CDR3 spans 14 residues. CDR3 nucleotide sequence: TGTGCCACCAGTGATACCGGGACTGAAGAGACCCAGTACTTC. Amino acids: CATSDTGTEETQYF.

About this clonotype: At one end, the junction sequence differs from germline, possibly due to a read error. The chain links TRBV7-2 to TRBJ1-2; D might be TRBD1 (5 bases). Looked up from germline, CDR1 is SGHTA and CDR2 is FQGNSA. The CDR3 totals 14 residues. DNA of the CDR3: TGTGCTAGCAGCTTAACGGGGGAGTGGCGGGGCTACACCTTC. Its protein product is CASSLTGEWRGYTF.

The chain joins TRBV28 to TRBJ2-5; TRBD1 agrees at 9 bases. This CDR3 is 17 amino acids long. Germline V gives CDR1 MDHEN, CDR2 SYDVKM. V gave up 5 bases and J gave up 5 bases; unmatched junction bases: 15. CDR3 DNA sequence: TGTGCCAGCAGTACCCCTCCCGGGACAGGGATGATGGAGACCCAGTACTTC. Its translation: CASSTPPGTGMMETQYF.

V gene TRBV27 combines with J gene TRBJ1-2; the D is unclear. This CDR3 is built from 15 residues. Germline V CDR1 and CDR2: MNHEY, SMNVEV (reference sequence). The ends were cut back, 0 bases at V and 2 bases at J, with 10 bases in the middle. In DNA form, the CDR3 reads TGTGCCAGCAGTTTATCGTTTTGGGGAAACTATGGCTACACCTTC. Encoded protein: CASSLSFWGNYGYTF.

The rearrangement joins TRBV10-3 to TRBJ1-1; D is possibly TRBD1 (6 bases). The CDR3 is 13 residues long. The ends were cut back, 8 bases at V and 6 bases at J, with 16 bases in the middle. Germline CDR1 reads ENHRY; CDR2 reads SYGVKD. The CDR3 loop is CAIGTGNGAEAFF. CDR3 nucleotides: TGTGCCATCGGTACAGGGAATGGCGCTGAAGCTTTCTTT.

With respect to this clonotype: The germline gene is not matched at one end of the junction; a read error may be the cause. The chain employs TRBV9 and TRBJ2-7, with 7 bases lining up with TRBD2. Germline V gene sequence: CDR1 SGDLS, CDR2 YYNGEE. This CDR3 is 15 amino acids long. The CDR3 nucleotides read TGTGCCAGCAGTGTAGGTCTAGCGGATACCTACGAGCAGTACTTC. Protein product: CASSVGLADTYEQYF.

This clonotype appeared a few times. This chain joins TRBV7-3 and TRBJ2-3; D not certain. The CDR3 extends over 13 amino acids. From germline, CDR1 is SGHTA and CDR2 FQGTGA. Trimming stripped 1 base from V and 4 bases from J, with 6 bases between. For the CDR3, the DNA is TGTGCCAGCAGCTTAAAAAGTCCAGATACGCAGTATTTT. Its translation: CASSLKSPDTQYF.

In this sample, this clonotype turned up many times. J is TRBJ2-7 and V is TRBV20-1; no definite D call. V was cut by 0 bases and J by 4 bases, with 4 bases left in between. This CDR3 region has 11 residues. Per germline, CDR1 DFQATT and CDR2 SNEGSKA (reference sequence). The CDR3 bases are TGCAGTGCTAGAGACAATTACGAGCAGTACTTC. Translated: CSARDNYEQYF.

This clonotype was counted a few times. The V gene is TRBV20-1, the J gene TRBJ2-7; possibly TRBD1 for D (5 bases). V lost 6 bases and J lost 0, with 15 bases in between. Germline-derived CDR1 and CDR2 are DFQATT and SNEGSKA (reference sequence). CDR3 length equals 14 residues. The CDR3 bases are TGCAGTGCAAACCCTAGGGGTTTCTCCTACGAGCAGTACTTC. This codes for CSANPRGFSYEQYF.

The chain recombines TRBV20-1 with TRBJ1-2, with 7 nucleotides matching TRBD1. From germline, CDR1 is DFQATT and CDR2 SNEGSKA (reference sequence). V lost 5 bases to trimming and J lost 7 bases; unmatched junction nucleotides: 13. The CDR3 loop spans 14 amino acids. CDR3 sequence (DNA): TGCAGTGCTGCCGGGACAGTCACACCCCGTGGCTACACCTTC. Protein product: CSAAGTVTPRGYTF.

V gene TRBV7-9 combines with J gene TRBJ2-3, with 9 positions matching TRBD2. Germline assignment: CDR1 SEHNR and CDR2 FQNEAQ (reference sequence). The ends lost 6 bases at V and 0 bases at J; junction bases unmatched: 10. The CDR3 runs to 17 residues. CDR3 nucleotides: TGTGCCAGCAGACCTCCGGCGGGGGGGCGGAGCACAGATACGCAGTATTTT. As protein: CASRPPAGGRSTDTQYF.

The chain joins TRBV6-5 to TRBJ2-5; weak D call: TRBD1 (6 bases). CDR1 is MNHEY, CDR2 SVGAGI, per germline. V was cut by 6 bases and J by 9 bases, with 20 bases left in between. CDR3 length: 14 residues. The CDR3 protein is CASSRLQGFEAQYF. CDR3 DNA: TGTGCCAGCAGCCGACTACAGGGTTTCGAGGCCCAGTACTTC.

This chain uses TRBV5-1 with TRBJ2-2, with TRBD2 matching over 8 bases. CDR1 SGHRS and CDR2 YFSETQ come from the germline V gene. CDR3 length equals 15 residues. J gave up 3 bases and V 2 bases, and 3 bases lay outside the gene matches. Here the CDR3 DNA reads TGCGCCAGCAGCTTTGCGGGGGGATACACCGGGGAGCTGTTTTTT. The encoded protein is CASSFAGGYTGELFF. The entire variable domain, with the rest obtained from reference TRBV5-1 and TRBJ2-2, is as follows: KAGVTQTPRYLIKTRGQQVTLSCSPISGHRSVSWYQQTPGQGLQFLFEYFSETQRNKGNFPGRFSGRQFSNSRSEMNVSTLELGDSALYLCASSFAGGYTGELFFGEGSRLTVL.